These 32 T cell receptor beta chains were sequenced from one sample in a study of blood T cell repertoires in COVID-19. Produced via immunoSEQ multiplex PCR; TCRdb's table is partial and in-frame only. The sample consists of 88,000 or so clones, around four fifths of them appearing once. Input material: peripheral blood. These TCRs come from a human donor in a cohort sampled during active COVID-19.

CDR3 residues: CASSYGGYPSPTEQFF. For the CDR3, the DNA is TGTGCCAGCAGTTACGGCGGGTATCCTAGCCCCACTGAGCAGTTCTTC. The gene calls are TRBV6-5 and TRBJ2-1; D may be TRBD2 (5 bases). CDR1 and CDR2 from the germline V gene are MNHEY and SVGAGI. There are 16 residues in the CDR3. V was clipped by 2 bases and J by 9 bases, with 20 bases between them.

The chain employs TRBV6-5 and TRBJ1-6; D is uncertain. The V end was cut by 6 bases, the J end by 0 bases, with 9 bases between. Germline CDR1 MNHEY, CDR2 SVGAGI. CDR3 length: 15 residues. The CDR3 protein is CASRGGSSYNSPLHF. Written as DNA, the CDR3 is TGTGCCAGCAGAGGCGGGAGCTCCTATAATTCACCCCTCCACTTT.

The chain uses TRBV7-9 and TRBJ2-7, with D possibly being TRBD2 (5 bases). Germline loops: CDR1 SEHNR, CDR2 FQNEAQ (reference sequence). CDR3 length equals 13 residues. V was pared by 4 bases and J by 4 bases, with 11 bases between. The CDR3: CASSYLTGYEQYF. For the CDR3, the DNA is TGTGCCAGCAGCTACTTGACGGGGTACGAGCAGTACTTC.

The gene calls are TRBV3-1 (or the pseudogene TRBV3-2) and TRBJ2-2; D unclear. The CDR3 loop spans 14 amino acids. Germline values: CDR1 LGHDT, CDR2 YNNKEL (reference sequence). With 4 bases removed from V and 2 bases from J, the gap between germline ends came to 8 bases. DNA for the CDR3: TGTGCCAGCAGCCCGACTCCAAACACCGGGGAGCTGTTTTTT. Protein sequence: CASSPTPNTGELFF.

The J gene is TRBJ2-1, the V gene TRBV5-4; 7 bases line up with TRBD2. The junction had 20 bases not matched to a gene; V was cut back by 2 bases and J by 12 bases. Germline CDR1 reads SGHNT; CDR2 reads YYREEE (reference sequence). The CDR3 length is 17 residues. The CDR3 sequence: CASSLWGLAGVGDVQFF. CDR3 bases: TGTGCCAGCAGCTTATGGGGTTTAGCGGGCGTCGGGGATGTGCAGTTCTTC.

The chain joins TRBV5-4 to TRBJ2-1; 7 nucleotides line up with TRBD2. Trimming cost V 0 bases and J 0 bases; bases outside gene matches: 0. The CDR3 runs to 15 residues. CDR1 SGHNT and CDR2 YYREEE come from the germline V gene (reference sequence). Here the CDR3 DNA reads TGTGCCAGCAGCTTGGGGGGGGGCTCCTACAATGAGCAGTTCTTC. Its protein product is CASSLGGGSYNEQFF. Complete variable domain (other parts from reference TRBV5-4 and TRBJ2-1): ETGVTQSPTHLIKTRGQQVTLRCSSQSGHNTVSWYQQALGQGPQFIFQYYREEENGRGNFPPRFSGLQFPNYSSELNVNALELDDSALYLCASSLGGGSYNEQFFGPGTRLTVL.

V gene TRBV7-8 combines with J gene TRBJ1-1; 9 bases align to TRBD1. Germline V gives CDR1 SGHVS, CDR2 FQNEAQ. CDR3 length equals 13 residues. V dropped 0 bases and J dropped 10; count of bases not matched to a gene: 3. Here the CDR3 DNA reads TGTGCCAGCAGCTTAGCCCAGACAGGGGGAGCTTTCTTT. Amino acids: CASSLAQTGGAFF.

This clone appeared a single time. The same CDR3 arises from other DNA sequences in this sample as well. CDR3 sequence (DNA): TGTGCCAGCAGCTACCCCGGCTCCTACAATGAGCAGTTCTTC. It codes for CASSYPGSYNEQFF. The chain joins TRBV6-5 to TRBJ2-1; D gene ambiguous. Germline V gives CDR1 MNHEY, CDR2 SVGAGI. This CDR3 region has 14 residues. Trimming cost V 6 bases and J 0 bases, with 9 bases left between them.

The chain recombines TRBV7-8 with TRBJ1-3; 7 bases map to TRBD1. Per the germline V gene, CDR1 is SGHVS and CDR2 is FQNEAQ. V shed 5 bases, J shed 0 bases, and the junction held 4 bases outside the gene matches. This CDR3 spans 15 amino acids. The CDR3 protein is CASSMGQSSGNTIYF. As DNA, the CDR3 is TGTGCCAGCAGCATGGGACAGAGCTCTGGAAACACCATATATTTT.

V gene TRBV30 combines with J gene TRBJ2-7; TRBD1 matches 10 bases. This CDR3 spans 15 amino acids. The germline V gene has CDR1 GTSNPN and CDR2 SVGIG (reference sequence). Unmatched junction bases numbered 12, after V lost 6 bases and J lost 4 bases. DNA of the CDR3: TGTGCCTGCGACTACCGGGACAGGGGAGATTACGAGCAGTACTTC. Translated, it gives CACDYRDRGDYEQYF.

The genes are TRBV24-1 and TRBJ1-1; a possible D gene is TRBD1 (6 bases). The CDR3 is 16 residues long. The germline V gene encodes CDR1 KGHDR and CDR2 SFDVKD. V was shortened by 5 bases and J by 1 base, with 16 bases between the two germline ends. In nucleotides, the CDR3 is TGTGCCACCAGTGGGGGCAGGGGTTCGGAGAACACTGAAGCTTTCTTT. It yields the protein CATSGGRGSENTEAFF.

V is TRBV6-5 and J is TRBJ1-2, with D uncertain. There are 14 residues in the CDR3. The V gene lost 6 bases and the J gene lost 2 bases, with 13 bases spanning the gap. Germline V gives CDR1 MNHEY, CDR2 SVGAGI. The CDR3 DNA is TGTGCCAGCAGACTCGGGAACAGCAACTATGGCTACACCTTC. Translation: CASRLGNSNYGYTF.

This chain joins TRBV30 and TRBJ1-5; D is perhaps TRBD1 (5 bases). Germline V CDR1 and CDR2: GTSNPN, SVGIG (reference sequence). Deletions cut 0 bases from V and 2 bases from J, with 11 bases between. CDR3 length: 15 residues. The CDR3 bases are TGTGCCTGGAGTGTGGGGGGGAATCGCAATCAGCCCCAGCATTTT. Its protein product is CAWSVGGNRNQPQHF.

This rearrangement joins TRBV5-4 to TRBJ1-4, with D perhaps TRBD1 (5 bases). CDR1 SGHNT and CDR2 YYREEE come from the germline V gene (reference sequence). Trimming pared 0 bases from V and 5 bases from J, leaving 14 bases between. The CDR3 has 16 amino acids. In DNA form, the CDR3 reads TGTGCCAGCAGCTTGGCTCTTGGGACTAGAAATGAAAAACTGTTTTTT. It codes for CASSLALGTRNEKLFF.

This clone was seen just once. CDR3 nucleotides: TGCGCCAGCAGCTTGACAGGGGGCGGCAACTACGAGCAGTACTTC. Protein sequence: CASSLTGGGNYEQYF. The V and J genes are TRBV5-1 and TRBJ2-7, with 9 nucleotides matching TRBD1. The CDR3 has 15 residues. Germline CDR1 reads SGHRS; CDR2 reads YFSETQ. After removal of 1 base from V and 3 bases from J, the junction contained 5 bases not matched to a gene.

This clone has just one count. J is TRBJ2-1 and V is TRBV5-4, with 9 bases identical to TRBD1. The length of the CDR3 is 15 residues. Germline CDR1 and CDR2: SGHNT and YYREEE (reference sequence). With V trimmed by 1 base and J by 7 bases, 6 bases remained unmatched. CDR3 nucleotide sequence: TGTGCCAGCAGCTTGCGGACAGGGGAGTATAATGAGCAGTTCTTC. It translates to CASSLRTGEYNEQFF.

The CDR3 sequence is CASVLQYNSPLHF. The CDR3 DNA reads as TGTGCCAGCGTTTTACAGTATAATTCACCCCTCCACTTT. The chain has TRBV28 and TRBJ1-6; D not resolved. Germline-derived CDR1 and CDR2 are MDHEN and SYDVKM. Trimming took 8 bases from V and 4 from J, leaving 9 bases between them. There are 13 residues in the CDR3. Using reference TRBV28 and TRBJ1-6 for the parts outside the CDR3, the full variable domain is DVKVTQSSRYLVKRTGEKVFLECVQDMDHENMFWYRQDPGLGLRLIYFSYDVKMKEKGDIPEGYSVSREKKERFSLILESASTNQTSMYLCASVLQYNSPLHFGNGTRLTVT.

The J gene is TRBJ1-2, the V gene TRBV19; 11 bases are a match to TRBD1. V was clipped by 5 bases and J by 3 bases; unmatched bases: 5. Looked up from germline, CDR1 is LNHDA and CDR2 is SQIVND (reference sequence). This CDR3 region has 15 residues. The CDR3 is CASSSRDRGDYGYTF. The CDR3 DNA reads TGTGCCAGTAGTTCTCGGGACAGGGGGGACTATGGCTACACCTTC. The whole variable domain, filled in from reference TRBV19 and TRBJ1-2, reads DGGITQSPKYLFRKEGQNVTLSCEQNLNHDAMYWYRQDPGQGLRLIYYSQIVNDFQKGDIAEGYSVSREKKESFPLTVTSAQKNPTAFYLCASSSRDRGDYGYTFGSGTRLTVV.

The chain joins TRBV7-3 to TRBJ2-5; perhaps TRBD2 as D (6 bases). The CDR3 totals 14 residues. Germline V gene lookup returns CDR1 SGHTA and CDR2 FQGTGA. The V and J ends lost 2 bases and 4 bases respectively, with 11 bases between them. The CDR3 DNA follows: TGTGCCAGCAGCTTAGGGCTGGGGGGAGAGACCCAGTACTTC. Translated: CASSLGLGGETQYF.

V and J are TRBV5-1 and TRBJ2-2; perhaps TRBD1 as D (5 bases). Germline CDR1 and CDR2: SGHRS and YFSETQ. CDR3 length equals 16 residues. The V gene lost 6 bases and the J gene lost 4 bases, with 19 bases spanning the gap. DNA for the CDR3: TGCGCCAGCATCCAAGGCCCAGGGAAGAGCACCGGGGAGCTGTTTTTT. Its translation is CASIQGPGKSTGELFF.

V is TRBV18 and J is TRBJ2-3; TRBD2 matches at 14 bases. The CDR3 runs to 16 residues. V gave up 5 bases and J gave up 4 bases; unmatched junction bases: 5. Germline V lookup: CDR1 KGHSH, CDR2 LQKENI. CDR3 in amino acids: CASSSTSGGDPDTQYF. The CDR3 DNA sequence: TGTGCCAGCTCATCGACTAGCGGGGGGGACCCAGATACGCAGTATTTT.

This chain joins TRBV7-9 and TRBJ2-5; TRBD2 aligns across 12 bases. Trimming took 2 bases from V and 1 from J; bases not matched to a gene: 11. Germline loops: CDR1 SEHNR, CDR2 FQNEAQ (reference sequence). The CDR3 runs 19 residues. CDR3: CASSLLLASGRALQETQYF. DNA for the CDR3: TGTGCCAGCAGCTTATTGTTAGCTAGCGGGAGGGCCCTCCAAGAGACCCAGTACTTC.

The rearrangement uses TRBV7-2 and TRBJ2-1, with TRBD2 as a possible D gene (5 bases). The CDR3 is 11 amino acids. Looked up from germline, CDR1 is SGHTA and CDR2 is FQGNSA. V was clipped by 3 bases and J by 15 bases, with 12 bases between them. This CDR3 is CASSLWEKGFF. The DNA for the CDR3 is TGTGCCAGCAGCTTGTGGGAGAAAGGGTTCTTC. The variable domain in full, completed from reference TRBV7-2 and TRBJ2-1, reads GAGVSQSPSNKVTEKGKDVELRCDPISGHTALYWYRQSLGQGLEFLIYFQGNSAPDKSGLPSDRFSAERTGGSVSTLTIQRTQQEDSAVYLCASSLWEKGFFGPGTRLTVL.

The CDR3 spells CASCSGGHTEAFF. CDR3 sequence (DNA): TGTGCCAGCTGTTCGGGGGGGCACACTGAAGCTTTCTTT. J is TRBJ1-1 and V is TRBV28, with D maybe TRBD1 (6 bases). The ends were cut back, 8 bases at V and 3 bases at J, with 13 bases in the middle. The germline V gene encodes CDR1 MDHEN and CDR2 SYDVKM. The CDR3 contains 13 residues.

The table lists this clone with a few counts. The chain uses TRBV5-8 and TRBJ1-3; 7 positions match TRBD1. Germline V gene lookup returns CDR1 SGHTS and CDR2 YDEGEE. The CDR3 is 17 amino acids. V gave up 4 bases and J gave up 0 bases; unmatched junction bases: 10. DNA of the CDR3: TGTGCCAGCAGCCCGGGACAGTCCGGATACTCTGGAAACACCATATATTTT. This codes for CASSPGQSGYSGNTIYF.

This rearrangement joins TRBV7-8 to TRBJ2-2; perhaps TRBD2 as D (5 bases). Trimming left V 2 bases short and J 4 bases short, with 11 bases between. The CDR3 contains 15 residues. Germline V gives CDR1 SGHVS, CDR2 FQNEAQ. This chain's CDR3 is CASSLRTGSTGELFF. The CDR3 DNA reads TGTGCCAGCAGCTTAAGGACGGGGAGCACCGGGGAGCTGTTTTTT.

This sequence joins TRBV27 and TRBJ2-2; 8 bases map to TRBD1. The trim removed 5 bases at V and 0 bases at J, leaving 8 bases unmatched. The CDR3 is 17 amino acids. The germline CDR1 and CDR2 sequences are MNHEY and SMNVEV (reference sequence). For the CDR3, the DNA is TGTGCCAGCAGTCGGTGGACAGGGTCGGCGAACACCGGGGAGCTGTTTTTT. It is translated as CASSRWTGSANTGELFF.

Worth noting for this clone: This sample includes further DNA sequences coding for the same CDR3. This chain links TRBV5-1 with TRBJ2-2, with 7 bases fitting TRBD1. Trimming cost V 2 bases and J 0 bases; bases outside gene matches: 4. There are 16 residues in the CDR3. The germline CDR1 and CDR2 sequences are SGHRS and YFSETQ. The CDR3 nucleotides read TGCGCCAGCAGCTTACGGACAGGCTCGAACACCGGGGAGCTGTTTTTT. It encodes CASSLRTGSNTGELFF.

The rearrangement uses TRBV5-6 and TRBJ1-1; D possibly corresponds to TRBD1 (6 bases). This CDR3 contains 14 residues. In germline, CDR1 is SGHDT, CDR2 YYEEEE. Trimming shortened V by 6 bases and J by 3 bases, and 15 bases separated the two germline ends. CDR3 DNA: TGTGCCAGCAAGCAGACAGGAGACTACACTGAAGCTTTCTTT. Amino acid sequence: CASKQTGDYTEAFF.

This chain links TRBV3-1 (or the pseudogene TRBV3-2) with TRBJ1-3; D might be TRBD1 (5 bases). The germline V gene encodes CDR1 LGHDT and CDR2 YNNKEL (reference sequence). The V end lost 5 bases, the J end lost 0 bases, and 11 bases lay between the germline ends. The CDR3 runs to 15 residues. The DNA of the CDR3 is TGTGCCAGCAGCGTAGACAGTTTCTCTGGAAACACCATATATTTT. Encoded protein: CASSVDSFSGNTIYF.

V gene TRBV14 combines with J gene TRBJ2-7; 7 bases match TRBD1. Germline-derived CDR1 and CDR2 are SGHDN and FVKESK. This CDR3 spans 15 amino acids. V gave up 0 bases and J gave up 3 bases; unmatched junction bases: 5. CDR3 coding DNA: TGTGCCAGCAGCCAAGAGTGGGCAGGGGGCTACGAGCAGTACTTC. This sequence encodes CASSQEWAGGYEQYF.

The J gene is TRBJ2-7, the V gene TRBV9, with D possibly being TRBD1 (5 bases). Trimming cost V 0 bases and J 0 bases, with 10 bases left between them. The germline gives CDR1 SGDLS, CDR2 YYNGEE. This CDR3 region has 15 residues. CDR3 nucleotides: TGTGCCAGCAGCGTAGATGCCGACAGCTCCTACGAGCAGTACTTC. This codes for CASSVDADSSYEQYF.